This T cell receptor (beta chain) was sequenced for a study of cytomegalovirus exposure and HLA in healthy donors. General study findings and limits: Later analysis identified a missense DCLRE1C variant that was linked to TCR beta V- and J-gene trimming. As confirmed in vitro, a few CMV-associated chains were specific for CMV antigens.

This clone was observed a handful of times. The antigen remains unidentified. 13 Jbeta primers and 60 Vbeta primers were used for the PCR. This table comes from immunoSEQ multiplex PCR, and its TCRdb copy is limited to in-frame clones, with some not included. The sample has tens of thousands of clones, 65% seen once. Trimming removed 4 bases from V and 12 bases from J; junction bases left unmatched: 14. The CDR3 loop spans 17 amino acids. Germline-derived CDR1 and CDR2 are SGHVS and FQNEAQ. Samples came from healthy bone marrow donors. The chain combines TRBV7-8 with TRBJ2-1; TRBD2 matches 14 bases. Sequenced: PBMCs. This clonotype originated in a man over 45 in good health and CMV-seropositive. CDR3 sequence reads: CASSSPRTSGRYSGQFF. CDR3 nucleotide sequence: TGTGCCAGCAGCTCCCCCAGGACTAGCGGGAGGTACTCAGGGCAGTTCTTC.